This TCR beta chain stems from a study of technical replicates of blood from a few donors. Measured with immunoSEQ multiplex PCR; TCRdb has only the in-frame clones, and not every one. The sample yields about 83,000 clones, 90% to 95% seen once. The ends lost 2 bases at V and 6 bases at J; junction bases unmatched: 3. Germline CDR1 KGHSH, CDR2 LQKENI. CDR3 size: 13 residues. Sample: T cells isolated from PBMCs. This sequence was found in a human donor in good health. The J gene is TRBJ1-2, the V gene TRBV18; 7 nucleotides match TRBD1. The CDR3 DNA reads TGTGCCAGCTCACCAACAGGGGTGGATGGCTACACCTTC. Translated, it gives CASSPTGVDGYTF.